The T cell receptor beta chain described here comes from a study of Ad26.COV2.S vaccination and SARS-CoV-2 variants. Background on the study: The study gave Ad26.COV2.S intramuscularly, once or twice 56 days apart.

CDR1 and CDR2 from the germline V gene are KGHSH and LQKENI. The CDR3 sequence is 13 residues long. V lost 3 bases and J lost 8, with 11 bases in between. The treatment: roughly 18 received Ad26.COV2.S at low or high dose, single or two shots; about 5 received placebo; per-sample allocation not given. Day 63 after the first injection of vaccine or placebo was the sampling time. Method: immunoSEQ multiplex PCR; TCRdb's copy keeps in-frame clones and lacks some. The table has some 340,000 clones, 85% seen once; the top ten hold 2.1%. This chain connects TRBV18 to TRBJ2-1, with D unclear. The TCR comes from a person aged 18-65 years who received the Ad26.COV2.S COVID-19 vaccine or a placebo. The sample consisted of peripheral blood, taken in a trial of Ad26.COV2.S vaccine versus placebo. This CDR3 reads CASSPYLADEQFF. CDR3 nucleotide sequence: TGTGCCAGCTCACCTTACTTAGCCGATGAGCAGTTCTTC.